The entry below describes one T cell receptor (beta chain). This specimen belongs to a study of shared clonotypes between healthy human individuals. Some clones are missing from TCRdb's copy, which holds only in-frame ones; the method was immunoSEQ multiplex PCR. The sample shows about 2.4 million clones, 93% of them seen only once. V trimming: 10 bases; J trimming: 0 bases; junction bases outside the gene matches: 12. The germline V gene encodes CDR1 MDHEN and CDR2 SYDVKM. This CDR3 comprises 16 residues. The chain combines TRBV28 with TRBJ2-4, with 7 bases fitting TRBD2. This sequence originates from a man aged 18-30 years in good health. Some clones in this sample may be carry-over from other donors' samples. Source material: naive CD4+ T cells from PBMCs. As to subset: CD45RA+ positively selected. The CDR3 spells CATSSGGPIAKNIQYF. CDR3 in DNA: TGTGCCACCTCCTCGGGAGGTCCTATAGCCAAAAACATTCAGTACTTC.